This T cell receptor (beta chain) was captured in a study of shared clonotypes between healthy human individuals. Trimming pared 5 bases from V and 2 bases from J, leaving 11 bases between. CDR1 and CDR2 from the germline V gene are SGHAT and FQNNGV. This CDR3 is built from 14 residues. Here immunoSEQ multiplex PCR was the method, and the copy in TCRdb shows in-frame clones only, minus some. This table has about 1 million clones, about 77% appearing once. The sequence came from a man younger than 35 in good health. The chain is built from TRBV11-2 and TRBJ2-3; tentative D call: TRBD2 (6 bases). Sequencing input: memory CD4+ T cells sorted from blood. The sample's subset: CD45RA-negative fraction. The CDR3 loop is CASSLRGATDTQYF. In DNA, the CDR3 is TGTGCCAGCAGCCTCCGCGGGGCCACAGATACGCAGTATTTT.